This T cell receptor beta chain emerged from a study of CD8+ T cells in alopecia areata. About the study: Twice a day, 5 to 10 mg of oral tofacitinib was administered to treated patients.

Reverse transcribed after extraction, RNA yielded cDNA as the sequencing template. Libraries were prepared by immunoSEQ multiplex PCR; TCRdb keeps only in-frame clonotypes and omits some of them. The sample records under 300,000 clones, 67% being singletons. The count of this clone is one. This CDR3 comprises 14 residues. The V end lost 3 bases, the J end lost 0 bases, and 11 bases lay between the germline ends. Germline V gene data show CDR1 as SQVTM and CDR2 as ANQGSEA. The V call is TRBV29-1, the J call TRBJ1-1; D is uncertain. The sequence derives from a human donor with alopecia areata. The source material was CD4+ T cells sorted from blood, sampled at week 0. CDR3 DNA: TGCAGCGTTGAGGGTCATCCATTGAACACTGAAGCTTTCTTT. Its protein product is CSVEGHPLNTEAFF.